This T cell receptor (beta chain) is drawn from a study of shared clonotypes between healthy human individuals. Study outcomes and limitations: The four-donor shared clonotypes exceeded non-shared clonotypes in generation probability, with non-shared ones scoring lower.

Note on this clone: The target antigen is unknown.

The V gene's germline CDR1 is MNHEY and CDR2 SMNVEV (reference sequence). This CDR3 comprises 15 residues. Deletions cut 3 bases from V and 3 bases from J, with 12 bases between. It was about 210 ng DNA, around 32,000 T cell genomes, that sorted-subset replicate PCRs used. Clones were sequenced by immunoSEQ multiplex PCR, and TCRdb holds only the in-frame ones, with some missing. The table includes about 2.3 million clones, approximately 93% detected once. The sample comprised naive CD4+ T cells from PBMCs. The subset was: CD45RA+ positively selected. The receptor was derived from a man aged 18-30 years in good health. Some clones in this sample may be carry-over from other donors' samples. This sequence joins TRBV27 and TRBJ2-1, with a weak D call TRBD2 (6 bases). The CDR3: CASSFRTEGYNEQFF. Here the CDR3 DNA reads TGTGCCAGCAGTTTTCGGACGGAGGGCTACAATGAGCAGTTCTTC.